Listed here are 21 T cell receptor beta chains from one sample, sequenced in a study of cytomegalovirus exposure and HLA in healthy donors listed by TCRdb under 2017. Receptor libraries were prepared by the immunoSEQ multiplex PCR assay. A mixture of 60 forward primers for TCR Vbeta segments and 13 reverse primers for TCR Jbeta segments was used in the multiplex PCR. The table was pulled from immuneACCESS by TCRdb, which kept in-frame rearrangements only. Such tables lose some clones; where checked, under half of the loss comes from unresolved V genes, and the rest has no known cause. The sample has roughly 140,000 clones on record, around 83% of them singletons. The ten biggest clones cover around 2% of the sample. Sequenced material: PBMCs. Receptor source: a woman aged 18-30 years in good health and CMV-seronegative.

The rearrangement joins TRBV16 to TRBJ2-7; 9 bases fit TRBD1. There are 16 residues in the CDR3. The V and J ends lost 0 bases and 0 bases, in that order; junction bases with no gene match: 3. Looked up from germline, CDR1 is KGHSY and CDR2 is FQNENV. CDR3 DNA: TGTGCCAGCAGCCAATCGCGGGACAGGGACTCCTACGAGCAGTACTTC. Amino acids: CASSQSRDRDSYEQYF.

V and J are TRBV19 and TRBJ2-1, with 9 bases that match TRBD2. CDR1 and CDR2 from the germline V gene are LNHDA and SQIVND (reference sequence). With 3 bases clipped from V and 2 bases from J, the junction kept 8 bases outside the gene matches. The CDR3 extends over 17 amino acids. The CDR3, as DNA: TGTGCCAGTAGTATTTTTGCGGGAGGGGTCACCTACAATGAGCAGTTCTTC. Protein: CASSIFAGGVTYNEQFF.

Points on this clone: Within the sample, other DNA sequences also encode this same CDR3. This chain connects TRBV4-2 to TRBJ2-1; 10 positions agree with TRBD2. Germline trimming cut 0 bases from V and 0 bases from J; bases unmatched to any gene: 2. The germline gives CDR1 LGHNA, CDR2 YNFKEQ. CDR3 size: 17 residues. CDR3 in DNA: TGTGCCAGCAGCCAAGAGCCTAGCGGGAGCTCCTACAATGAGCAGTTCTTC. It encodes CASSQEPSGSSYNEQFF.

The chain has TRBV18 and TRBJ2-2, with a tentative D call TRBD2 (5 bases). The germline V gene encodes CDR1 KGHSH and CDR2 LQKENI. Trimming pared 3 bases from V and 7 bases from J, leaving 18 bases between. The CDR3 covers 16 residues. CDR3: CASSPRLLASHGELFF. The CDR3 region has the DNA TGTGCCAGCTCACCTCGCCTATTGGCTAGCCACGGGGAGCTGTTTTTT.

The rearrangement joins TRBV7-2 to TRBJ1-2; no clear D gene. Trimming took 5 bases from V and 8 from J, leaving 15 bases between them. This CDR3 region has 13 residues. Germline values: CDR1 SGHTA, CDR2 FQGNSA. CDR3 amino acids: CASSQRRFQGYTF. DNA of the CDR3: TGTGCCAGCAGCCAACGGAGGTTCCAGGGCTACACCTTC.

The sample holds one count of this clone. This sequence joins TRBV15 and TRBJ1-1; 8 bases map to TRBD1. Germline values: CDR1 LNHNV, CDR2 YYDKDF (reference sequence). The CDR3 loop spans 14 amino acids. V was pared by 5 bases and J by 8 bases, with 10 bases of the junction left unmatched. The CDR3 region has the DNA TGTGCCACCAGCGCCCGACAGGGGACGAGGGAAGCTTTCTTT. Amino acid sequence: CATSARQGTREAFF.

Notes on this clone: Different DNA sequences within this sample yield the same CDR3. This sequence joins TRBV9 and TRBJ1-3; no firm D call. V was trimmed by 2 bases and J by 2 bases, leaving 8 bases between them. This CDR3 contains 14 residues. Germline V gene data show CDR1 as SGDLS and CDR2 as YYNGEE. The CDR3, as DNA: TGTGCCAGCAGCGTGGGCGGGGCTGGAAACACCATATATTTT. It specifies CASSVGGAGNTIYF.

As to this clone: One end of the junction fails to match germline, which may point to a read error. The chain couples TRBV7-3 to TRBJ2-3; D is possibly TRBD2 (6 bases). CDR1 and CDR2 from the germline V gene are SGHTA and FQGTGA. This CDR3 has 14 amino acids. CDR3 loop: CASSLSGRTDTQYF. CDR3 sequence (DNA): TGTGCCAGCAGCCTTAGCGGCCGCACGGATACGCAGTATTTT. Full variable domain (missing parts from reference TRBV7-3 and TRBJ2-3): GAGVSQTPSNKVTEKGKYVELRCDPISGHTALYWYRQSLGQGPEFLIYFQGTGAADDSGLPNDRFFAVRPEGSVSTLKIQRTERGDSAVYLCASSLSGRTDTQYFGPGTRLTVL.

The chain links TRBV2 to TRBJ1-6; D not resolved. The germline CDR1 and CDR2 sequences are SNHLY and FYNNEI. V gave up 0 bases and J gave up 10 bases, with 10 bases separating them. The CDR3 has 14 residues. The CDR3 DNA reads TGTGCCAGCAGTGAAGCCGGGAAAGTCTCACCCCTCCACTTT. Its translation is CASSEAGKVSPLHF.

In nucleotides, the CDR3 is TGTGCCATCAGTCCCACAGGACACTCTAACAATGAGCAGTTCTTC. This encodes CAISPTGHSNNEQFF. The chain has TRBV10-3 and TRBJ2-1, with D perhaps matching TRBD1 (5 bases). Per the germline V gene, CDR1 is ENHRY and CDR2 is SYGVKD. There are 15 residues in the CDR3. Between the trimmed V and J ends, which lost 5 bases and 5 bases, there was a span of 16 bases.

V gene TRBV6-5 combines with J gene TRBJ1-1; D is unresolved. CDR1 and CDR2 from the germline V gene are MNHEY and SVGAGI. V was clipped by 2 bases and J by 5 bases, with 12 bases between them. The CDR3 is 14 residues long. In DNA form, the CDR3 reads TGTGCCAGCAGTTACCAGGCCAGTAGGACTGAAGCTTTCTTT. This encodes CASSYQASRTEAFF.

Here the CDR3 reads CASSLQGEKLFF. The CDR3 nucleotides are TGTGCCAGCAGCCTCCAGGGTGAAAAACTGTTTTTT. This sequence joins TRBV4-2 and TRBJ1-4, with D possibly TRBD1 on 5 matching bases. The V end was cut by 4 bases, the J end by 7 bases, with 7 bases between. The germline CDR1 and CDR2 sequences are LGHNA and YNFKEQ. This CDR3 comprises 12 residues.

V is TRBV2 and J is TRBJ1-2; D might be TRBD1 (6 bases). Germline V CDR1 and CDR2: SNHLY, FYNNEI. The length of the CDR3 is 15 residues. V was shortened by 5 bases and J by 4 bases, with 17 bases between the two germline ends. CDR3 protein: CASSNRGRGAYGYTF. CDR3 in DNA: TGTGCCAGCAGTAATCGGGGACGGGGGGCCTATGGCTACACCTTC.

V gene TRBV4-3 combines with J gene TRBJ2-1; D is unresolved. Looked up from germline, CDR1 is LGHNA and CDR2 is YSLEER. The CDR3 consists of 12 residues. V was trimmed by 10 bases and J by 6 bases, leaving 13 bases between them. The CDR3 reads CATGPGGNEQFF. The CDR3 nucleotides read TGCGCCACCGGCCCGGGTGGCAATGAGCAGTTCTTC.

This clone was seen more than once but under ten times. The J gene is TRBJ2-7, the V gene TRBV28, with TRBD1 identical over 9 bases. V shed 11 bases, J shed 4 bases, and the junction held 6 bases outside the gene matches. CDR1 is MDHEN, CDR2 SYDVKM, per germline. The CDR3 has 12 amino acids. The CDR3 DNA reads as TGTGCCGTAGGGACAGGGAAGTACGAGCAGTACTTC. Its protein product is CAVGTGKYEQYF.

This chain links TRBV9 with TRBJ2-5, with D possibly matching TRBD1 (5 bases). CDR3 length equals 14 residues. The V gene's germline CDR1 is SGDLS and CDR2 YYNGEE. V lost 3 bases to trimming and J lost 5 bases, with 14 bases between them. This CDR3 reads CASSAGPGWETQYF. The CDR3 DNA sequence: TGTGCCAGCAGCGCCGGGCCAGGGTGGGAGACCCAGTACTTC.

The chain has TRBV29-1 and TRBJ2-7, with 10 bases fitting TRBD1. The germline CDR1 and CDR2 sequences are SQVTM and ANQGSEA. The length of the CDR3 is 14 residues. The V segment lost 6 bases and the J segment 4 bases; nucleotides outside the gene matches: 9. The CDR3 region is CSVEPGQGHYEQYF. The CDR3 DNA is TGCAGCGTGGAACCGGGACAGGGGCATTACGAGCAGTACTTC.

This clone has a handful of counts. The J gene is TRBJ2-3, the V gene TRBV6-4, with D perhaps matching TRBD1 (6 bases). CDR1 and CDR2 (germline): MRHNA, SNTAGT. The CDR3 runs to 19 residues. Trimming cost V 0 bases and J 4 bases, with 23 bases left between them. CDR3 amino acids: CASSDSTGPATGAADTQYF. The CDR3, as DNA: TGTGCCAGCAGTGACTCCACAGGGCCAGCGACCGGGGCGGCAGATACGCAGTATTTT.

J is TRBJ2-3 and V is TRBV6-6; D remains unclear. Germline V lookup: CDR1 MNHNY, CDR2 SVGAGI (reference sequence). Trimming stripped 4 bases from V and 2 bases from J, with 7 bases between. This CDR3 spans 13 amino acids. The CDR3 reads CASSFPLTDTQYF. The CDR3 DNA follows: TGTGCCAGCAGTTTCCCCCTCACAGATACGCAGTATTTT.

The chain has TRBV7-9 and TRBJ2-5; 8 bases line up with TRBD1. This CDR3 spans 13 amino acids. Per germline, CDR1 SEHNR and CDR2 FQNEAQ (reference sequence). The V segment lost 5 bases and the J segment 3 bases; nucleotides outside the gene matches: 2. For the CDR3, the DNA is TGTGCCAGCAGCCAGACAGGGGAAGAGACCCAGTACTTC. It is translated as CASSQTGEETQYF.

V and J are TRBV5-1 and TRBJ2-7, with 8 bases matching TRBD1. V was pared by 3 bases and J by 7 bases, with 12 bases of the junction left unmatched. CDR3 size: 15 residues. The germline CDR1 and CDR2 sequences are SGHRS and YFSETQ. The CDR3 region has the DNA TGCGCCAGCAGCTCGGGGGAGGACAGGGCGGGGGAGCAGTACTTC. Protein product: CASSSGEDRAGEQYF.